Below, 2 T cell receptor beta chains from the same sample are listed, as sequenced in a study of blood T cells in healthy people across ages. The second PCR ran about 6 to 12 cycles with a sample-barcoded 5' primer and J-beta primers. TCRdb called the 5' RACE reads again in MiXCR, with one record for every CDR3 protein. The table has some 780,000 distinct CDR3 sequences, approximately 53% seen once; the top ten hold more than 25%. Sequenced sample: blood. The source is a man aged 40-49 years in good health.

This clonotype was seen a handful of times. V usage is TRBV16 and J usage is TRBJ2-6; no definite D call. The CDR3 has 14 amino acids. Germline CDR1 KGHSY, CDR2 FQNENV. Trimming took 8 bases from V and 0 from J, leaving 8 bases between them. The CDR3 sequence is CASAPYSGANVLTF. The CDR3 DNA sequence: TGTGCCAGCGCACCGTACTCTGGGGCCAACGTCCTGACTTTC.

This clonotype was seen a handful of times. The chain recombines TRBV27 with TRBJ2-7; 9 positions agree with TRBD1. With 4 bases clipped from V and 3 bases from J, the junction kept 7 bases outside the gene matches. This CDR3 has 15 residues. Germline V gives CDR1 MNHEY, CDR2 SMNVEV (reference sequence). In nucleotides, the CDR3 is TGTGCCAGCAGTTACGGACAGGGGAAATACTACGAGCAGTACTTC. This translates into CASSYGQGKYYEQYF.